This T cell receptor beta chain derives from a study of beta chain features in type 1 diabetes. The isolated RNA, all of it, was reverse transcribed, so expressed TCRB transcripts were what got sequenced. Libraries were prepared by immunoSEQ multiplex PCR; TCRdb keeps only in-frame clonotypes and omits some of them. The top ten hold roughly 0.036% of the sample, which has about 410,000 clones, over 11% seen once. Sorted CD4+ subsets: naive, central memory, regulatory, stem cell-like memory (CD45RO/CCR7/CD25/CD127/CD95/CD27 panel). Trimming shortened V by 11 bases and J by 1 base, and 18 bases separated the two germline ends. There are 16 residues in the CDR3. Germline values: CDR1 SNHLY, CDR2 FYNNEI. This clone showed up just a few times. Its antigen remains unidentified. Notes on the study in general: Naive, central memory and Treg TCRB repertoires appeared more alike in patients than in healthy donors. When cDNA is sequenced, cells with high TCR expression could be over-represented. Among type 1 diabetes patients, VDJ junctions had fewer insertions and more deletions.

Sequenced material: naive CD4+ T cells from blood. J is TRBJ2-6 and V is TRBV2; a weak D match, TRBD1 (6 bases). The clonotype originates from a man aged 25-45 years in good health. The DNA of the CDR3 is TGTGCCTCCCTGGGACATAGACCGTCTGGGGCCAACGTCCTGACTTTC. Translating gives CASLGHRPSGANVLTF.